These 22 T cell receptor beta chains were sequenced from one sample in a study of blood T cell repertoires in COVID-19. The assay was immunoSEQ multiplex PCR, and TCRdb's table has in-frame clones only and misses some. This sample carries approximately 250,000 clones, 86% of them seen once, and the ten largest clones take approximately 2%. The source material was peripheral blood. The receptors here all came from a young man who had recovered from COVID-19.

This clone was detected once. V gene TRBV3-1 (or the pseudogene TRBV3-2) combines with J gene TRBJ1-1; D remains ambiguous. Germline CDR1 reads LGHDT; CDR2 reads YNNKEL (reference sequence). Trimming stripped 1 base from V and 6 bases from J, with 18 bases between. The CDR3 extends over 16 amino acids. CDR3 in DNA: TGTGCCAGCAGCCAAGGCCCTCGCTTAACGCGCGCTGAAGCTTTCTTT. This gives the protein CASSQGPRLTRAEAFF.

The CDR3 region has the DNA TGTGCCAGCAGTGACTCGGGTAGGGGTAAGGATGGCTACACCTTC. Protein: CASSDSGRGKDGYTF. The chain joins TRBV6-4 to TRBJ1-2; possible D gene TRBD1, 5 bases. Trimming stripped 0 bases from V and 6 bases from J, with 14 bases between. Germline V gene data show CDR1 as MRHNA and CDR2 as SNTAGT. The CDR3 has 15 amino acids.

The chain uses TRBV18 and TRBJ1-1; 7 nucleotides agree with TRBD1. There are 16 residues in the CDR3. The germline V gene has CDR1 KGHSH and CDR2 LQKENI. Germline trimming cut 0 bases from V and 1 base from J; bases unmatched to any gene: 5. CDR3 sequence (DNA): TGTGCCAGCTCACCACCAAAGGGGGCCGCGAACACTGAAGCTTTCTTT. It specifies CASSPPKGAANTEAFF.

The V call is TRBV10-3, the J call TRBJ1-4; D possibly corresponds to TRBD1 (6 bases). The CDR3 has 14 residues. Deletions cut 2 bases from V and 5 bases from J, with 9 bases between. Germline values: CDR1 ENHRY, CDR2 SYGVKD. The CDR3 nucleotides read TGTGCCATCAGTGAGGGACAGCTAAATGAAAAACTGTTTTTT. It encodes CAISEGQLNEKLFF.

This sequence joins TRBV6-6 and TRBJ2-2; a weak D match, TRBD2 (6 bases). The CDR3 length is 14 residues. Germline CDR1 and CDR2: MNHNY and SVGAGI (reference sequence). Trimming cost V 2 bases and J 3 bases, with 7 bases left between them. CDR3 sequence reads: CASSYGEDTGELFF. The CDR3 DNA is TGTGCCAGCAGTTACGGGGAGGACACCGGGGAGCTGTTTTTT.

The chain combines TRBV27 with TRBJ2-2; 8 nucleotides line up with TRBD2. The CDR3 sequence is 14 residues long. V was clipped by 8 bases and J by 5 bases; unmatched bases: 7. Germline CDR1 and CDR2: MNHEY and SMNVEV (reference sequence). CDR3 amino acids: CASSGRGGTGELFF. The DNA for the CDR3 is TGTGCCAGCTCGGGACGGGGGGGAACCGGGGAGCTGTTTTTT.

The chain recombines TRBV11-2 with TRBJ1-2; a possible D gene is TRBD1 (6 bases). V was shortened by 5 bases and J by 11 bases, with 15 bases between the two germline ends. The CDR3 extends over 12 amino acids. Germline assignment: CDR1 SGHAT and CDR2 FQNNGV. This CDR3 reads CASSRQGTPYTF. CDR3 bases: TGTGCCAGCAGCAGACAAGGGACACCATACACCTTC.

This rearrangement joins TRBV21-1 to TRBJ2-3; the table names TRBD1, a call not compared with the DNA. TRBV21-1 is described as a pseudogene. This CDR3 contains 15 residues. The DNA for the CDR3 is TGTGCCAGCAGCGGGGACAGGTCGTCACCAGATACGCAGTATTTT. It codes for CASSGDRSSPDTQYF.

The chain has TRBV19 and TRBJ2-1; TRBD1 is a possible D gene (6 bases). CDR3 length equals 16 residues. Germline CDR1 and CDR2: LNHDA and SQIVND (reference sequence). Trimming shortened V by 5 bases and J by 3 bases, and 17 bases separated the two germline ends. CDR3 nucleotides: TGTGCCAGTAGTCTCGTGGGCAGGGGATACTACAATGAGCAGTTCTTC. This gives the protein CASSLVGRGYYNEQFF.

The genes are TRBV6-5 and TRBJ2-7, with 7 bases lining up with TRBD1. V was pared by 6 bases and J by 5 bases, with 10 bases of the junction left unmatched. This CDR3 region has 14 residues. From germline, CDR1 is MNHEY and CDR2 SVGAGI. For the CDR3, the DNA is TGTGCCAGCAGCTTAACAGGGGCCCTGGACGAGCAGTACTTC. Translating it yields CASSLTGALDEQYF.

This rearrangement joins TRBV30 to TRBJ1-1; D remains unclear. CDR1 and CDR2 from the germline V gene are GTSNPN and SVGIG (reference sequence). The CDR3 contains 17 residues. Trimming took 2 bases from V and 1 from J, leaving 20 bases between them. The CDR3 here is CAWSSAAILGPNTEAFF. As DNA, the CDR3 is TGTGCCTGGAGTAGTGCGGCGATCCTTGGCCCGAACACTGAAGCTTTCTTT.

J is TRBJ1-5 and V is TRBV29-1; no clear D gene. In germline, CDR1 is SQVTM, CDR2 ANQGSEA. This CDR3 spans 13 amino acids. Deletions cut 4 bases from V and 6 bases from J, with 13 bases between. The CDR3 bases are TGCAGCGTTGTAGAAGCCCTCCGTCAGCCCCAGCATTTT. Its protein is CSVVEALRQPQHF.

The chain employs TRBV5-1 and TRBJ1-1, with D possibly matching TRBD1 (6 bases). The ends were cut back, 1 base at V and 0 bases at J, with 19 bases in the middle. Germline CDR1 reads SGHRS; CDR2 reads YFSETQ. There are 18 residues in the CDR3. The CDR3 loop is CASSLRSGGARMNTEAFF. The CDR3 DNA follows: TGCGCCAGCAGCTTGAGATCGGGGGGCGCCCGGATGAACACTGAAGCTTTCTTT. The variable domain in full, with the rest retrieved from reference TRBV5-1 and TRBJ1-1, is KAGVTQTPRYLIKTRGQQVTLSCSPISGHRSVSWYQQTPGQGLQFLFEYFSETQRNKGNFPGRFSGRQFSNSRSEMNVSTLELGDSALYLCASSLRSGGARMNTEAFFGQGTRLTVV.

This CDR3 reads CASSLDGQFNNQPQHF. The CDR3 nucleotides read TGTGCCAGCAGCTTGGATGGACAGTTCAATAATCAGCCCCAGCATTTT. The chain uses TRBV5-4 and TRBJ1-5; perhaps TRBD1 as D (6 bases). Trimming left V 0 bases short and J 4 bases short, with 14 bases between. Looked up from germline, CDR1 is SGHNT and CDR2 is YYREEE (reference sequence). The CDR3 length is 16 residues. The variable domain in full, with the rest retrieved from reference TRBV5-4 and TRBJ1-5, is ETGVTQSPTHLIKTRGQQVTLRCSSQSGHNTVSWYQQALGQGPQFIFQYYREEENGRGNFPPRFSGLQFPNYSSELNVNALELDDSALYLCASSLDGQFNNQPQHFGDGTRLSIL.

This rearrangement joins TRBV5-6 to TRBJ2-7; no reliable D call. Trimming took off 5 bases at V and 0 bases at J, with 27 bases between the two ends. CDR3 length: 19 amino acids. The germline CDR1 and CDR2 sequences are SGHDT and YYEEEE. The CDR3 is CASRRAPGLPLKSSYEQYF. CDR3 sequence (DNA): TGTGCCAGCAGACGTGCTCCGGGTCTTCCACTAAAAAGCTCCTACGAGCAGTACTTC. Combining the CDR3 with reference TRBV5-6 and TRBJ2-7 gives the whole variable domain DAGVTQSPTHLIKTRGQQVTLRCSPKSGHDTVSWYQQALGQGPQFIFQYYEEEERQRGNFPDRFSGHQFPNYSSELNVNALLLGDSALYLCASRRAPGLPLKSSYEQYFGPGTRLTVT.

This chain uses TRBV10-1 with TRBJ2-7; perhaps TRBD1 as D (6 bases). CDR3 size: 14 residues. CDR1 is WNHNN and CDR2 is SYGVQD in the germline V gene (reference sequence). V was pared by 1 base and J by 2 bases, with 9 bases between. CDR3 protein: CASSELDRPYEQYF. The CDR3 DNA reads TGCGCCAGCAGTGAGTTGGACAGACCCTACGAGCAGTACTTC.

In its sample, this clone was seen once. The V gene is TRBV7-2, the J gene TRBJ2-3; D call uncertain. Germline V lookup: CDR1 SGHTA, CDR2 FQGNSA. The CDR3 has 14 residues. Trimming removed 1 base from V and 4 bases from J, with 9 bases in between. CDR3 sequence reads: CASSLGPLPDTQYF. Here the CDR3 DNA reads TGTGCCAGCAGCTTAGGCCCACTCCCAGATACGCAGTATTTT.

This sequence joins TRBV6-5 and TRBJ2-2; TRBD1 might be the D (6 bases). This CDR3 has 14 residues. The V end was cut by 8 bases, the J end by 3 bases, with 13 bases between. In germline, CDR1 is MNHEY, CDR2 SVGAGI. The CDR3 nucleotides read TGTGCCAGCCAGGCGCCAGGGGACACCGGGGAGCTGTTTTTT. It encodes CASQAPGDTGELFF.

The rearrangement links TRBV6-5 to TRBJ1-5, with unresolved D. This CDR3 is 13 amino acids long. Germline V gives CDR1 MNHEY, CDR2 SVGAGI. V lost 8 bases and J 6 bases, leaving 14 bases between the germline ends. The CDR3 protein is CASSSVEGQPQHF. The CDR3 DNA reads TGTGCCAGCTCCTCCGTCGAGGGTCAGCCCCAGCATTTT.

DNA for the CDR3: TGTGCCAGCAGGAGCAGCGGGACCGTTAAGCAGCCCCAGCATTTT. Translating it yields CASRSSGTVKQPQHF. The J gene is TRBJ1-5, the V gene TRBV6-5; D is possibly TRBD1 (5 bases). The CDR3 runs to 15 residues. Trimming shortened V by 6 bases and J by 7 bases, and 19 bases separated the two germline ends. Germline values: CDR1 MNHEY, CDR2 SVGAGI.

The rearrangement joins TRBV6-2 or TRBV6-3 to TRBJ2-2; weak D call: TRBD1 (5 bases). The length of the CDR3 is 14 residues. From germline, CDR1 is MNHEY and CDR2 SVGEGT. V was pared by 1 base and J by 6 bases, with 9 bases between. CDR3 sequence: CASSYWQGAGELFF. In DNA, the CDR3 is TGTGCCAGCAGTTACTGGCAGGGTGCCGGGGAGCTGTTTTTT.

The V call is TRBV7-2, the J call TRBJ1-4; D is possibly TRBD1 (6 bases). V lost 5 bases to trimming and J lost 4 bases, with 14 bases between them. CDR3 length: 15 residues. CDR1 is SGHTA, CDR2 FQGNSA, per germline. The CDR3: CASSIPTGLNEKLFF. CDR3 nucleotides: TGTGCCAGCAGCATACCGACAGGCCTTAATGAAAAACTGTTTTTT.